Presented here are 15 T cell receptor beta chains from one specimen sequenced in a study of blood T cell repertoires in COVID-19. Assay: immunoSEQ multiplex PCR; the TCRdb copy retains only in-frame clones and omits some. This repertoire shows 30,000 to 40,000 clones, roughly nine tenths found once; its top ten account for 5% to 7%. The specimen was peripheral blood. These receptors came from a human donor in a cohort sampled during active COVID-19.

The chain has TRBV19 and TRBJ1-1; 9 bases line up with TRBD1. Germline CDR1 is LNHDA and CDR2 is SQIVND (reference sequence). This CDR3 has 12 residues. The V gene end was trimmed by 5 bases and the J gene end by 10 bases; junction bases not matched to a gene: 5. The CDR3 sequence is CASSSSTGGAFF. CDR3 in DNA: TGTGCCAGTAGTTCATCGACAGGGGGAGCTTTCTTT.

This chain connects TRBV6-5 to TRBJ1-2, with D possibly being TRBD1 (6 bases). V was shortened by 7 bases and J by 4 bases, with 19 bases between the two germline ends. The CDR3 covers 15 residues. Germline CDR1 is MNHEY and CDR2 is SVGAGI. The CDR3 is CASTPSGGHIYGYTF. CDR3 DNA sequence: TGTGCCAGCACCCCGTCGGGGGGGCATATCTATGGCTACACCTTC.

V is TRBV6-5 and J is TRBJ1-2; 8 bases are a match to TRBD1. Germline trimming cut 5 bases from V and 5 bases from J; bases unmatched to any gene: 7. The CDR3 has 14 residues. Germline V gene lookup returns CDR1 MNHEY and CDR2 SVGAGI. The CDR3 spells CASSKTGGIYGYTF. In DNA form, the CDR3 reads TGTGCCAGCAGTAAAACAGGGGGAATATATGGCTACACCTTC.

V and J are TRBV5-1 and TRBJ1-1; D call uncertain. Germline CDR1 reads SGHRS; CDR2 reads YFSETQ. The germline V and J ends were trimmed by 0 bases and 4 bases, with 13 bases remaining between them. There are 15 residues in the CDR3. The CDR3 nucleotides are TGCGCCAGCAGCTTGGTTGCAGATCTAGGCACTGAAGCTTTCTTT. It translates to CASSLVADLGTEAFF.

This chain uses TRBV7-2 with TRBJ2-7; 12 positions match TRBD2. The CDR3 contains 15 residues. V lost 3 bases, J lost 5 bases, and 5 bases stayed unmatched. CDR1 and CDR2 from the germline V gene are SGHTA and FQGNSA. This CDR3 reads CASSFVTSGRHEQYV. For the CDR3, the DNA is TGTGCCAGCAGCTTCGTTACTAGCGGGAGGCACGAGCAGTACGTC.

The chain employs TRBV11-3 and TRBJ2-3; 7 positions match TRBD1. The ends lost 3 bases at V and 3 bases at J; junction bases unmatched: 9. This CDR3 is 16 amino acids long. Germline CDR1 is SGHNT and CDR2 is YENEEA. The CDR3, as DNA: TGTGCCAGCAGCTTTTCCGGACAGGCCTGGACAGATACGCAGTATTTT. Its protein is CASSFSGQAWTDTQYF.

The chain employs TRBV19 and TRBJ1-2; D call uncertain. Per the germline V gene, CDR1 is LNHDA and CDR2 is SQIVND (reference sequence). The V end was cut by 4 bases, the J end by 8 bases, with 17 bases between. This CDR3 contains 14 residues. In nucleotides, the CDR3 is TGTGCCAGTAGTAGCGACTTTCCGCCCATGGGCTACACCTTC. This codes for CASSSDFPPMGYTF.

The chain combines TRBV18 with TRBJ2-5, with 9 bases matching TRBD1. CDR1 is KGHSH, CDR2 LQKENI, per germline. J was trimmed by 5 bases and V by 1 base; bases with no gene match: 8. The CDR3 has 16 residues. The CDR3 region has the DNA TGTGCCAGCTCACCACTTCCGACAGGGGGACGGGAGACCCAGTACTTC. Its protein product is CASSPLPTGGRETQYF.

This rearrangement joins TRBV13 to TRBJ2-7, with D maybe TRBD1 (6 bases). This CDR3 has 16 amino acids. Germline lookup yields CDR1 PRHDT and CDR2 FYEKMQ (reference sequence). V gave up 8 bases and J gave up 0 bases, with 20 bases separating them. CDR3 sequence reads: CASPPQPGHCSYEQYV. The CDR3, as DNA: TGTGCCAGCCCGCCCCAACCGGGACATTGCTCCTACGAGCAGTACGTC.

The CDR3 sequence: CASSLGQTSNQPQHF. The CDR3 region has the DNA TGTGCCAGCAGTTTGGGACAGACTAGCAATCAGCCCCAGCATTTT. The rearrangement uses TRBV6-6 and TRBJ1-5; 7 nucleotides match TRBD1. V lost 4 bases and J lost 0; bases outside the gene matches: 3. This CDR3 is 15 amino acids long. Germline CDR1 MNHNY, CDR2 SVGAGI (reference sequence).

V and J are TRBV30 and TRBJ2-1; 10 nucleotides align to TRBD2. CDR1 GTSNPN and CDR2 SVGIG come from the germline V gene (reference sequence). Unmatched junction bases numbered 8, after V lost 3 bases and J lost 9 bases. The CDR3 loop spans 14 amino acids. The CDR3 DNA reads as TGTGCCTGGAGGGGTCTAGCGGGAGAGGGTGAGCAGTTCTTC. Translating it yields CAWRGLAGEGEQFF.

CDR3 nucleotide sequence: TGTGCCAGTAGTATCCTCCGAGGTGCTAACTATGGCTACACCTTC. This sequence encodes CASSILRGANYGYTF. V usage is TRBV19 and J usage is TRBJ1-2; D gene unclear. V was cut by 3 bases and J by 0 bases, with 11 bases left in between. The CDR3 is made up of 15 amino acids. Germline-derived CDR1 and CDR2 are LNHDA and SQIVND (reference sequence).

This clone occurred a few times. The genes are TRBV27 and TRBJ2-3; D gene ambiguous. Trimming cost V 4 bases and J 0 bases, with 5 bases left between them. The CDR3 is 13 amino acids. Germline V gene sequence: CDR1 MNHEY, CDR2 SMNVEV (reference sequence). In nucleotides, the CDR3 is TGTGCCAGCAGTTCAATTAGCACAGATACGCAGTATTTT. This codes for CASSSISTDTQYF.

This clone showed up just once. The genes are TRBV29-1 and TRBJ2-3, with TRBD2 identical over 7 bases. Trimming took 7 bases from V and 0 from J; bases not matched to a gene: 7. CDR1 and CDR2 (germline): SQVTM, ANQGSEA. This CDR3 is 14 amino acids long. CDR3 loop: CSAYLAESTDTQYF. The DNA of the CDR3 is TGCAGCGCTTATCTAGCGGAAAGCACAGATACGCAGTATTTT.

The chain couples TRBV5-1 to TRBJ2-1; 8 bases are a match to TRBD2. V was pared by 0 bases and J by 2 bases, with 1 base of the junction left unmatched. The CDR3 is made up of 15 amino acids. Germline CDR1 SGHRS, CDR2 YFSETQ. In DNA, the CDR3 is TGCGCCAGCAGCTTGGGCGGGGGGCCCTACAATGAGCAGTTCTTC. Translated: CASSLGGGPYNEQFF.